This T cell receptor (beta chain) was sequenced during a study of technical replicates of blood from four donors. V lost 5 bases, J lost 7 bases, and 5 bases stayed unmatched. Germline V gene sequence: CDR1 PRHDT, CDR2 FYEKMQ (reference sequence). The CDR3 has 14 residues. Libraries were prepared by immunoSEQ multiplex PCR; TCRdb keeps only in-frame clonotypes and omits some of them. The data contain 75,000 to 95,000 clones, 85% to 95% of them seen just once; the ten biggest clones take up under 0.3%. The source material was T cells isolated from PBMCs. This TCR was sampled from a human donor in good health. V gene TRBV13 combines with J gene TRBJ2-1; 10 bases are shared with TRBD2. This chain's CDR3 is CASSMGLAKNEQFF. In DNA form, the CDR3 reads TGTGCCAGCAGCATGGGACTAGCGAAGAATGAGCAGTTCTTC.